The rows below give T cell receptor beta chains drawn from one sample of a study of blood T cells in healthy people across ages. TCRdb re-derived calls from the 5' RACE reads in MiXCR, one entry per CDR3 protein. This table holds 1.5 million to 2 million distinct CDR3 sequences, 28% found once. The sample consisted of blood. These receptor sequences come from a woman in her twenties or thirties in good health. Each CDR3 is given with its conserved first and last residue. The order of the fields is J gene, V gene, CDR3 protein.

TRBJ1-3	TRBV28	CASSFSGTVSGNTIYF
TRBJ1-2	TRBV2	CASSEQPANYGYTF
TRBJ2-4	TRBV19	CASSIDASPENIQYF
TRBJ1-1	TRBV5-1	CASSPGGQFTEAFF
TRBJ2-1	TRBV10-2	CASSRVSNEQFF
TRBJ2-5	TRBV29-1	CSVEDPASVKTQYF
TRBJ2-1	TRBV29-1	CSVLSGDSYDEQFF
TRBJ1-2	TRBV2	CASFPGGSHGYTF
TRBJ2-2	TRBV5-1	CASSTGTSAGELFF
TRBJ2-1	TRBV28	CASNVAGGYNEQFF
TRBJ2-7	TRBV19	CASSEDRPKPEQYF
TRBJ2-1	TRBV7-2	CASSLAIGNEQFF
TRBJ2-1	TRBV6-6	CASSQSGTSVGNEQFF
TRBJ1-4	TRBV2	CASMMDRATNEKLFF
TRBJ1-1	TRBV29-1	CSVAQGNTEAFF
TRBJ2-3	TRBV18	CASSPPAGAAQYF
TRBJ2-7	TRBV10-1	CASIAGVEQYF
TRBJ1-1	TRBV7-2	CASSLEPLAEAFF
TRBJ1-2	TRBV9	CASSPRHVDYGYTF
TRBJ2-3	TRBV28	CATERPGGDTQYF
TRBJ2-5	TRBV29-1	CSVSGRTQETQYF
TRBJ2-1	TRBV29-1	CSFPGSGSYNEQFF
TRBJ1-5	TRBV6-6	CASSPGRPNQPQHF
TRBJ2-1	TRBV12-3/TRBV12-4	CASYSGGANEQFF
TRBJ2-2	TRBV4-3	CASSQGANTGELFF
TRBJ2-5	TRBV6-5	CASRQTSGGEETQYF
TRBJ2-1	TRBV19	CASRRGLAGYNEQFF